This paragraph covers one T cell receptor (beta chain) sequence. Germline CDR1 SGHTA, CDR2 FQGNSA. Trimming removed 4 bases at V and 5 bases at J, with 14 bases between. This CDR3 has 14 residues. TCRdb keeps only in-frame clones here, not all; method: immunoSEQ multiplex PCR. Of 85,000 to 100,000 clones in the sample, roughly four fifths are singletons; the top ten hold roughly 2%. The sample is drawn from a study of control samples from healthy donors and cancer patients. The material sequenced was blood. The clonotype was recovered from a man aged 55 to 70 in good health. The V gene is TRBV7-2, the J gene TRBJ1-2; D is unresolved. CDR3 DNA: TGTGCCAGCAGCTCCACTCTCAACGGGTATGGCTACACCTTC. This translates into CASSSTLNGYGYTF.